The clone carrying this T cell receptor (beta chain) was seen a few times. Its antigen remains unidentified. These data are taken from a study of blood T cells in healthy people across ages. In the study overall: Capture via template switching afforded approximately one barcoded beta molecule per two T cells.

The second PCR ran roughly 7 to 11 cycles with a sample-barcoded 5' primer and J-beta primers. TCRdb ran MiXCR on the 5' RACE reads and lists one entry per CDR3 protein. The sample shows just under 750,000 distinct CDR3 sequences, approximately 22% of them seen only once. Whole-study results and caveats: Investigators viewed diversity estimates from one million T cells as underestimates, the study reported.

The TCR sequence derives from a man aged 70-80 years in good health. The specimen was blood.

The CDR3 reads CSAKALGGHNEQFF. The CDR3 DNA reads as TGCAGTGCTAAAGCTCTGGGGGGGCACAATGAGCAGTTCTTC. The J gene is TRBJ2-1, the V gene TRBV20-1; D perhaps matches TRBD2 (7 bases). Germline CDR1 DFQATT, CDR2 SNEGSKA (reference sequence). The germline V and J ends were trimmed by 4 bases and 5 bases, with 15 bases remaining between them. CDR3 length: 14 amino acids.